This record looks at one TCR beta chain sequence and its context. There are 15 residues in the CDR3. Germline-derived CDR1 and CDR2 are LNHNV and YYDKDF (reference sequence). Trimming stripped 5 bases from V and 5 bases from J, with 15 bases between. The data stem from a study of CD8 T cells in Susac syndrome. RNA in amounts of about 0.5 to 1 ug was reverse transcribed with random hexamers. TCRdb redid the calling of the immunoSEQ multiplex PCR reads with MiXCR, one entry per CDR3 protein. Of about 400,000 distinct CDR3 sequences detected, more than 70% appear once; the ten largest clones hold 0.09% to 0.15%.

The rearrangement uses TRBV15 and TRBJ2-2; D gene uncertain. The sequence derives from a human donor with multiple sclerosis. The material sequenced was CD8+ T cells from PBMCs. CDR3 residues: CATSPWWNLTGELFF. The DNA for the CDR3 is TGTGCCACCAGCCCTTGGTGGAACTTGACCGGGGAGCTGTTTTTT.